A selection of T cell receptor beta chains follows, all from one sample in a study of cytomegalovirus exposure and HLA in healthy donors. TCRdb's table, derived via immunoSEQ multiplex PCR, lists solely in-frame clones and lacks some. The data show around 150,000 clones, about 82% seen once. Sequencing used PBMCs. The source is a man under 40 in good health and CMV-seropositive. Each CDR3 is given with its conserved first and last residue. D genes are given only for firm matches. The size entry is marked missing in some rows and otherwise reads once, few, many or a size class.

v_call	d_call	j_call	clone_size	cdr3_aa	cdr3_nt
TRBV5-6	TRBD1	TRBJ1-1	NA	CASSFTGGNTEAFF	TGTGCCAGCAGTTTCACAGGGGGGAACACTGAAGCTTTCTTT
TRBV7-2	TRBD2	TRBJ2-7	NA	CASSLAGGYKQTYEQYF	TGTGCCAGCAGTTTAGCGGGGGGGTACAAACAGACCTACGAGCAGTACTTC
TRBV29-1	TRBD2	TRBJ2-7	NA	CSVGGPSGGSYEQYF	TGCAGCGTGGGGGGACCTAGCGGGGGAAGCTACGAGCAGTACTTC
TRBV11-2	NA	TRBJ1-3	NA	CASSSRDFEVGNTIYF	TGTGCCAGCAGCTCTCGGGACTTTGAGGTGGGAAACACCATATATTTT
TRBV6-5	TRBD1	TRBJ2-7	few	CASSYFTGAFYEQYF	TGTGCCAGCAGTTACTTCACAGGGGCTTTCTACGAGCAGTACTTC
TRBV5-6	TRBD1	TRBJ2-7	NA	CASSVVDRDYEQYF	TGTGCCAGCAGCGTGGTCGACAGGGACTACGAGCAGTACTTC
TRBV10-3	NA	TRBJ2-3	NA	CAISETGHRTDTQYF	TGTGCCATCAGTGAGACTGGACACCGCACAGATACGCAGTATTTT
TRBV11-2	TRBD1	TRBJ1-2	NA	CASGGQGNVGGYTF	TGTGCCAGCGGCGGACAGGGGAACGTTGGGGGCTACACCTTC
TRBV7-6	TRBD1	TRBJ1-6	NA	CASSSDRVSPLHF	TGTGCCAGCAGCTCAGACAGGGTTTCACCCCTCCACTTT
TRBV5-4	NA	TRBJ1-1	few	CASSSGGTLNTEAFF	TGTGCCAGCAGCTCGGGGGGCACATTGAACACTGAAGCTTTCTTT
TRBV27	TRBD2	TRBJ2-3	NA	CASSHLPGTKVFLRTDTQYF	TGTGCCAGCAGCCACCTACCCGGGACTAAGGTCTTTCTTCGCACAGATACGCAGTATTTT
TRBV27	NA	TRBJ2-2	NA	CASSGDGGVAPGELFF	TGTGCCAGCAGTGGGGACGGCGGGGTGGCACCGGGGGAGCTGTTTTTT
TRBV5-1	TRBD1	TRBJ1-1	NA	CASSLVGDRGVRSEAFF	TGCGCCAGCAGCTTGGTGGGGGACAGGGGGGTGCGGAGTGAAGCTTTCTTT
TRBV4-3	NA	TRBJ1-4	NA	CASSQDYRTNEKLFF	TGCGCCAGCAGCCAAGACTACAGAACTAATGAAAAACTGTTTTTT
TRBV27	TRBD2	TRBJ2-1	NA	CASSKGASGGLNEQFF	TGTGCCAGCAGTAAGGGAGCTAGCGGGGGGTTGAATGAGCAGTTCTTC
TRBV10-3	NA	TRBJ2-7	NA	CAISTVGSEQYF	TGTGCCATCAGTACCGTCGGGAGCGAGCAGTACTTC
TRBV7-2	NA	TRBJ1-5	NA	CASSLAVLSNQPQHF	TGTGCCAGCAGCTTAGCCGTTCTTAGCAATCAGCCCCAGCATTTT
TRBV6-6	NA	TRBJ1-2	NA	CASSFEGAKGYTF	TGTGCCAGCAGTTTTGAGGGCGCGAAGGGCTACACCTTC
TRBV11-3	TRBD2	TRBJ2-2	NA	CASSPTSGAGELFF	TGTGCCAGCAGCCCGACTAGCGGCGCCGGGGAGCTGTTTTTT
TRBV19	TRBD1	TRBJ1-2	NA	CASSITGDYGYTF	TGTGCCAGTAGTATCACAGGGGACTATGGCTACACCTTC
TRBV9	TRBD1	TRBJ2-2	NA	CASSPANPGTVTGELFF	TGTGCCAGCAGCCCCGCCAATCCCGGGACAGTCACCGGGGAGCTGTTTTTT
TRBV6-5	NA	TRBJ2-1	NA	CAAQSPGFSNEQFF	TGTGCCGCACAGTCCCCGGGATTCTCCAATGAGCAGTTCTTC
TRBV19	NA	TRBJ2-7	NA	CASSPTPAYEQYF	TGTGCCAGTAGTCCAACGCCAGCCTACGAGCAGTACTTC
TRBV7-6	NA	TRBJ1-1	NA	CASRAEGAAEAFF	TGTGCCAGCAGGGCTGAGGGCGCGGCTGAAGCTTTCTTT
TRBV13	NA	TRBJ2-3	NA	CASSEETDTQYF	TGTGCCAGCAGCGAGGAAACAGATACGCAGTATTTT
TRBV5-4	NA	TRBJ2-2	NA	CASSLAGSERELFF	TGTGCCAGCAGCTTGGCCGGTTCTGAGAGGGAGCTGTTTTTT
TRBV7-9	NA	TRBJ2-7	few	CASSFAVYEQYF	TGTGCCAGCAGCTTCGCGGTCTACGAGCAGTACTTC
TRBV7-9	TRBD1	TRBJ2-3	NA	CASSSTGGDTQYF	TGTGCCAGCAGCTCGACAGGGGGAGATACGCAGTATTTT
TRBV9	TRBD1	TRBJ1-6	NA	CASSVGAGGRSDSPLHF	TGTGCCAGCAGCGTAGGGGCAGGGGGTAGATCGGATTCACCCCTCCACTTT
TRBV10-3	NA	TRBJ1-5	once	CAITGDSNQPQHF	TGTGCCATCACGGGGGATAGCAATCAGCCCCAGCATTTT
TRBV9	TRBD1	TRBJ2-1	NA	CASSEGQYNEQFF	TGTGCCAGCAGCGAGGGACAGTACAATGAGCAGTTCTTC
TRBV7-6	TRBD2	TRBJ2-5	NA	CASSLESAPSGGAETQYF	TGTGCCAGCAGCTTAGAATCGGCGCCTAGCGGGGGGGCAGAGACCCAGTACTTC
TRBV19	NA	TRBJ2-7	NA	CASKGFYEQYF	TGTGCCAGTAAGGGGTTCTACGAGCAGTACTTC